This T cell receptor beta chain appears in the sequencing data of a study of early T cells in non-severe SARS-CoV-2 infection. Study-level background: Sequencing of unsorted whole blood was done on bulk RNA, leaving chains unpaired. Study results and limitations: Anti-spike CD8 responses were favored by VDJdb matching, which missed private and CD4 specificities.

This clonotype has a count of ten or more. Its antigen is still unknown. V lost 5 bases and J lost 1; bases outside the gene matches: 7. CDR3 length: 15 residues. Germline CDR1 and CDR2: LNHDA and SQIVND (reference sequence). The TCR library protocol was used to attach unique molecular identifiers. These identifiers were attached to individual cDNA molecules. TCRdb redid the calling of the 5' RACE reads with MiXCR, one entry per CDR3 protein. The sample records more than 25,000 distinct CDR3 sequences, 2.9% being singletons. This clonotype was obtained from an adult who was a healthcare worker with PCR-confirmed SARS-CoV-2 infection or an uninfected control (not recorded which). Material: whole blood. V usage is TRBV19 and J usage is TRBJ1-2; 7 nucleotides align to TRBD1. CDR3 nucleotide sequence: TGTGCCAGTAGTTGGGGGACAGCCGGTAACTATGGCTACACCTTC. Its protein product is CASSWGTAGNYGYTF.